Listed below are T cell receptor beta chains from one sample, sequenced in a study of blood T cell repertoires in COVID-19. Some clones are missing from TCRdb's copy, which holds only in-frame ones; the method was immunoSEQ multiplex PCR. The sample records tens of thousands of clones, around 90% being singletons. Source material: peripheral blood. The receptors shown here come from a male donor with acute or convalescent COVID-19. Each CDR3 is given with its conserved first and last residue. D genes are given only for firm matches. Size is stated for part of the rows, as once, few or many counts, or as a class when the clone is expanded.

D	J	size	V	DNA	CDR3
TRBD2	TRBJ2-3	.	TRBV9	TGTGCCAGCAGCGTAGGAGCGGGGTCAGATACGCAGTATTTT	CASSVGAGSDTQYF
.	TRBJ2-7	.	TRBV5-8	TGTGCCAGCAGCTTCGCTCTGGACAGTTACGAGCAGTACTTC	CASSFALDSYEQYF
TRBD2	TRBJ2-1	.	TRBV3-1/TRBV3-2	TGTGCCAGCAGCCAAGTACTAGCGGGAGGGAATGAGCAGTTCTTC	CASSQVLAGGNEQFF
.	TRBJ2-3	.	TRBV6-5	TGTGCCAGCAAAAAAAGTTCCCGCAGGCCAGATACGCAGTATTTT	CASKKSSRRPDTQYF
TRBD1	TRBJ1-6	.	TRBV28	TGTGCCAGCAGTTTCCCGGGACAGGGGTCCTATAATTCACCCCTCCACTTT	CASSFPGQGSYNSPLHF
.	TRBJ1-2	.	TRBV4-1	TGCGCCAGCAGCCCTCAGACAGAAAACTATGGCTACACCTTC	CASSPQTENYGYTF
TRBD2	TRBJ2-7	.	TRBV5-1	TGCGCCAGCAGCTTGAATGGGGGGGCCTACGAGCAGTACTTC	CASSLNGGAYEQYF
TRBD1	TRBJ2-2	.	TRBV3-1/TRBV3-2	TGTGCCAGCAGCCAACGACAGGGCGCGAACACCGGGGAGCTGTTTTTT	CASSQRQGANTGELFF
TRBD2	TRBJ2-5	.	TRBV7-2	TGTGCCAGCAGCTTAGAATTAGCGGGGATCCAAGAGACCCAGTACTTC	CASSLELAGIQETQYF
.	TRBJ2-6	.	TRBV28	TGTGCCAGCAGCAAGGGAGGCTCTGGGGCCAACGTCCTGACTTTC	CASSKGGSGANVLTF
TRBD2	TRBJ2-2	.	TRBV5-8	TGTGCCAGCAGCTTGGTGATGGCTAGCGGGGGGGACTCCGGGGAGCTGTTTTTT	CASSLVMASGGDSGELFF
TRBD1	TRBJ2-5	.	TRBV6-5	TGTGCCAGCAGCCGGACAGGGTCCCAAGAGACCCAGTACTTC	CASSRTGSQETQYF
.	TRBJ1-5	.	TRBV5-6	TGTGCCAGCAGCTCCCTGTCGTCAGGGATCGGCAATCAGCCCCAGCATTTT	CASSSLSSGIGNQPQHF
TRBD1	TRBJ1-1	.	TRBV19	TGTGCCAGTAGTGCAGGGACAGGTTGGGACACTGAAGCTTTCTTT	CASSAGTGWDTEAFF
.	TRBJ1-2	.	TRBV7-8	TGTGCCAGCAGCTTGGTTCCGGGATCTAACTATGGCTACACCTTC	CASSLVPGSNYGYTF
.	TRBJ1-3	.	TRBV19	TGTGCCAGCCACCCCGCTATTGTATCTGGAAACACCATATATTTT	CASHPAIVSGNTIYF
.	TRBJ2-7	.	TRBV11-2	TGTGCCAGCAGCTTTGAGATCTCCGCGGTAGAGCAGTACTTC	CASSFEISAVEQYF
TRBD2	TRBJ2-3	.	TRBV2	TGTGCCAGCTCCGTAGCGGGGAATGTAGATACGCAGTATTTT	CASSVAGNVDTQYF
.	TRBJ1-2	.	TRBV5-4	TGTGCCAGCAGCCCCCAGGGAATCTCTGGCTACACCTTC	CASSPQGISGYTF
TRBD1	TRBJ1-2	.	TRBV29-1	TGCAGCGTTCGGACAGGGGATAACTATGGCTACACCTTC	CSVRTGDNYGYTF
.	TRBJ2-5	.	TRBV10-3	TGTGCCACAGGGGACCAAGAGACCCAGTACTTC	CATGDQETQYF
.	TRBJ2-3	.	TRBV3-1/TRBV3-2	TGTGCCAGCAGCCCAAAAGTTCGGGGTCTGGCGCAGTATTTT	CASSPKVRGLAQYF
TRBD1	TRBJ1-5	.	TRBV19	TGTGCCAGTAGCAACAGGGGTAATCAGCCCCAGCATTTT	CASSNRGNQPQHF
.	TRBJ2-1	.	TRBV3-1/TRBV3-2	TGTGCCAGCAGCCAAGCTAGCGACTCCTACAATGAGCAGTTCTTC	CASSQASDSYNEQFF
.	TRBJ2-1	.	TRBV10-3	TGTGCCACCCAGGCCGAACGGATTCGGTCCTACAATGAGCAGTTCTTC	CATQAERIRSYNEQFF
TRBD1	TRBJ2-3	.	TRBV10-1	TGCGCCAGCAGTGAGGACAGGGGGCGCTTCTTCCCCACAGATACGCAGTATTTT	CASSEDRGRFFPTDTQYF
.	TRBJ2-5	once	TRBV18	TGTGCCAGCTCACCACCTGGGGACATCCAAGAGACCCAGTACTTC	CASSPPGDIQETQYF
TRBD1	TRBJ2-1	.	TRBV18	TGTGCCAGCTCACTACGGGACAGGTCCTACAATGAGCAGTTCTTC	CASSLRDRSYNEQFF
TRBD1	TRBJ1-6	.	TRBV6-5	TGTGCCAGTCGACAGGGAGGAAATTCACCCCTCCACTTT	CASRQGGNSPLHF
.	TRBJ1-5	.	TRBV7-5	TGTGCCAGAAGCTTACGTCGGCAGGGGTCCAATCAGCCCCAGCATTTT	CARSLRRQGSNQPQHF
.	TRBJ1-2	.	TRBV27	TGTGCCAGCAGTACCCGTCGAGCGAACTATGGCTACACCTTC	CASSTRRANYGYTF
TRBD1	TRBJ1-2	.	TRBV7-2	TGTGCCAGCAGCCAGCGGGCCGGACAGGACCCATATGGCTACACCTTC	CASSQRAGQDPYGYTF
.	TRBJ1-1	few	TRBV7-8	TGTGCCAGCAGCCCGGTCGGGGGGCGCGGGAACACTGAAGCTTTCTTT	CASSPVGGRGNTEAFF
.	TRBJ2-2	.	TRBV7-3	TGTGCCAGCAGCAGAGAAGCGAACACCGGGGAGCTGTTTTTT	CASSREANTGELFF
TRBD1	TRBJ1-4	.	TRBV6-1	TGTGCCAGCAGTGATTCGACAGGGAATAATGAAAAACTGTTTTTT	CASSDSTGNNEKLFF
TRBD1	TRBJ1-5	.	TRBV19	TGTGCCAGTAGTATAGAGGGCTGGCAGGGGGCCGGACAGCCCCAGCATTTT	CASSIEGWQGAGQPQHF
.	TRBJ2-3	.	TRBV15	TGTGCCACCAGCCCTATAATCTCTAGCACAGATACGCAGTATTTT	CATSPIISSTDTQYF
TRBD1	TRBJ1-1	.	TRBV18	TGTGCCAGCTCAACGGGACAGGTGAGCACTGAAGCTTTCTTT	CASSTGQVSTEAFF
.	TRBJ1-2	.	TRBV12-3/TRBV12-4	TGTGCCAGCAGAGCCGGGGGGGTAGGCTACACCTTC	CASRAGGVGYTF
TRBD1	TRBJ1-2	.	TRBV19	TGTGCCAGTAGTCGGGACAGGAGCTATGGCTACACCTTC	CASSRDRSYGYTF
.	TRBJ1-1	.	TRBV5-1	TGCGCCAGCAGCTTGAATCCGGGGTCGGACACTGAAGCTTTCTTT	CASSLNPGSDTEAFF
.	TRBJ2-1	few	TRBV6-5	TGTGCCATACAACCGGGTACTTCTTCCTACAATGAGCAGTTCTTC	CAIQPGTSSYNEQFF
TRBD1	TRBJ2-3	.	TRBV19	TGTGCCAGTAGTATATGGACAGGGGTTGACGATACGCAGTATTTT	CASSIWTGVDDTQYF
TRBD1	TRBJ1-3	.	TRBV15	TGTGCCACCAGCCGACAGGGGGCGGGGAACACCATATATTTT	CATSRQGAGNTIYF
.	TRBJ2-1	.	TRBV11-2	TGTGCCAGCAGCTTAGATCCCCCGCACATCTCCTACAATGAGCAGTTCTTC	CASSLDPPHISYNEQFF
TRBD1	TRBJ1-1	.	TRBV6-6	TGTGCCAGCAGTCCAGGGACAGGGGGGTCCCTGAACACTGAAGCTTTCTTT	CASSPGTGGSLNTEAFF
TRBD2	TRBJ2-5	.	TRBV7-2	TGTGCCAGCAGCTCTATAGCGGGGGCCCGCCAAGAGACCCAGTACTTC	CASSSIAGARQETQYF
.	TRBJ2-3	.	TRBV29-1	TGCAGCGTTGAAGGCGGGTGGACAGATACGCAGTATTTT	CSVEGGWTDTQYF
TRBD1	TRBJ1-2	once	TRBV7-2	TGTGCCAGCAGCTCAACAGGGGGCGGATTCGGTGGCTACACCTTC	CASSSTGGGFGGYTF
.	TRBJ2-7	.	TRBV5-1	TGCGCCAGCAGCTCGGGACACCCCTACGAGCAGTACTTC	CASSSGHPYEQYF
TRBD1	TRBJ2-2	.	TRBV7-7	TGTGCCAGCAGCTTTCTGCAGGGGGACACCGGGGAGCTGTTTTTT	CASSFLQGDTGELFF
.	TRBJ1-1	once	TRBV5-4	TGTGCCAGCAGCTCCTGGGCCACCATGAACACTGAAGCTTTCTTT	CASSSWATMNTEAFF
TRBD1	TRBJ1-5	.	TRBV6-1	TGTGCCAGCAGTGAAGAAGTAGGGGGCGTATTCAATCAGCCCCAGCATTTT	CASSEEVGGVFNQPQHF
TRBD1	TRBJ1-1	once	TRBV3-1/TRBV3-2	TGTGCCAGCAGTCCGACAGGGACCCGTGAAGCTTTCTTT	CASSPTGTREAFF
TRBD1	TRBJ1-5	once	TRBV7-8	TGTGCCAGCAGCTCCTACGGCCAGGGGGCAGGACAGCCCCAGCATTTT	CASSSYGQGAGQPQHF
.	TRBJ1-1	.	TRBV6-5	TGTGCCAGCAGTCACGGGGATGAAGCTTTCTTT	CASSHGDEAFF
.	TRBJ1-1	.	TRBV12-3/TRBV12-4	TGTGCCAGCAGTTCCATACAGGGTGAAGCTTTCTTT	CASSSIQGEAFF